This T cell receptor beta chain appears in the sequencing data of a study of cytomegalovirus exposure and HLA in healthy donors. This PCR relied on a set of 60 Vbeta primers and 13 Jbeta primers. This table comes from immunoSEQ multiplex PCR, and its TCRdb copy is limited to in-frame clones, with some not included. The sample contains approximately 170,000 clones, almost 75% of which appear only once. V lost 6 bases, J lost 4 bases, and 20 bases stayed unmatched. Germline V gives CDR1 MNHEY, CDR2 SMNVEV (reference sequence). The CDR3 covers 18 residues. Sequenced sample: PBMCs. The chain links TRBV27 to TRBJ2-5; 7 bases match TRBD2. The sequence was collected from a woman in her twenties or thirties in good health and CMV-seropositive. The CDR3 spells CASSNLFAGRAGGETQYF. Written as DNA, the CDR3 is TGTGCCAGCAGCAACTTATTCGCTGGGAGGGCCGGAGGAGAGACCCAGTACTTC.